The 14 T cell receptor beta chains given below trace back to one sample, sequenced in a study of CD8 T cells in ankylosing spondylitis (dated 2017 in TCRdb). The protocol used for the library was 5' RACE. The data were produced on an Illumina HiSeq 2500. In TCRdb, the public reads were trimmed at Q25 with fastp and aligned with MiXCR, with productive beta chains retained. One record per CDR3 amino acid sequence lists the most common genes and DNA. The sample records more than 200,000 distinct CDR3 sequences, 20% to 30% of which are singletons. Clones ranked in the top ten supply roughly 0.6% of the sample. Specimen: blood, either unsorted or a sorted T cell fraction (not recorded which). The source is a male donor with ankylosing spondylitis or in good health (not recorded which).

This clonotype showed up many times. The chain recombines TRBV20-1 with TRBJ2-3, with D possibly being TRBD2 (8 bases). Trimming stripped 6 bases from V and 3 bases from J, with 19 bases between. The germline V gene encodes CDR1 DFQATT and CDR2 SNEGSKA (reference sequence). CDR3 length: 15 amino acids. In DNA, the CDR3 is TGCAGTGCCCCCCCAGCGGGGGACAGTACAGATACGCAGTATTTT. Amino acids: CSAPPAGDSTDTQYF.

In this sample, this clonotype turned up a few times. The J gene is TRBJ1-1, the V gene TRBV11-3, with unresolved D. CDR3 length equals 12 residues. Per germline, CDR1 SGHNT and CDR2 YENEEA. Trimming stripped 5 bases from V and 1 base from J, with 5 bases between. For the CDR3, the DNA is TGTGCCAGCAGCCACCCGAACACTGAAGCTTTCTTT. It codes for CASSHPNTEAFF. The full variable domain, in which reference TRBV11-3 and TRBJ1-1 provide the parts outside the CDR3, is EAGVVQSPRYKIIEKKQPVAFWCNPISGHNTLYWYLQNLGQGPELLIRYENEEAVDDSQLPKDRFSAERLKGVDSTLKIQPAELGDSAVYLCASSHPNTEAFFGQGTRLTVV.

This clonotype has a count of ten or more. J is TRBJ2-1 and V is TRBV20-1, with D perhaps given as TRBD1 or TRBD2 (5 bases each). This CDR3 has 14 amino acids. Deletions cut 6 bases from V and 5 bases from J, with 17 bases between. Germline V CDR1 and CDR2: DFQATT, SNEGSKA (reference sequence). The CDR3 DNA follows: TGCAGTGCCCGAGGGTTTTGGGGCAACAATGAGCAGTTCTTC. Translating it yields CSARGFWGNNEQFF.

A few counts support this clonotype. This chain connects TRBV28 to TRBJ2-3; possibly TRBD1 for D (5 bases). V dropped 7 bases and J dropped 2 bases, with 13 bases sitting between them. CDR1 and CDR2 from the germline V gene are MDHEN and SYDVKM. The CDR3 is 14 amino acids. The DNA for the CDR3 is TGTGCCAGCACCCCGGACACCCTCACAGATACGCAGTATTTT. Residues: CASTPDTLTDTQYF.

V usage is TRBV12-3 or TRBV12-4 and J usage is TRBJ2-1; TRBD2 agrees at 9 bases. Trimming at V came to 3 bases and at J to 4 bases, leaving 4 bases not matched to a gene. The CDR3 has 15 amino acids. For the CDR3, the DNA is TGTGCCAGCAGTTTCCTAGCGGGGAGATACAATGAGCAGTTCTTC. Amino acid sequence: CASSFLAGRYNEQFF.

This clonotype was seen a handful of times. CDR3 coding DNA: TGTGCCAGCAGCCAAGAGGGACTCATTAACTATGGCTACACCTTC. This gives the protein CASSQEGLINYGYTF. V gene TRBV4-2 combines with J gene TRBJ1-2; possibly TRBD1 for D (5 bases). Germline CDR1 and CDR2: LGHNA and YNFKEQ. V gave up 0 bases and J gave up 1 base, with 9 bases separating them. The CDR3 loop spans 15 amino acids.

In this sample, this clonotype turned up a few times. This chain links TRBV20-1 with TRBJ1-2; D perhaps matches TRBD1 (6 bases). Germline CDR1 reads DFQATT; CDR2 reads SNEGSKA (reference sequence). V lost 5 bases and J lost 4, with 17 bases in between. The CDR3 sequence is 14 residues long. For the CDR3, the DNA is TGCAGTGCTCCCCTTTCGGGGGCCGCCTATGGCTACACCTTC. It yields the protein CSAPLSGAAYGYTF.

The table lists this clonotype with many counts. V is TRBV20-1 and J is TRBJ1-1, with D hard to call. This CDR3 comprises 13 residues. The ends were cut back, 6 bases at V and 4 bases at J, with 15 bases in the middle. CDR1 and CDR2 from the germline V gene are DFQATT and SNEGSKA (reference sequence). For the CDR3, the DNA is TGCAGTGCCTCGGACGCACGGGGCACTGAAGCTTTCTTT. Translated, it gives CSASDARGTEAFF.

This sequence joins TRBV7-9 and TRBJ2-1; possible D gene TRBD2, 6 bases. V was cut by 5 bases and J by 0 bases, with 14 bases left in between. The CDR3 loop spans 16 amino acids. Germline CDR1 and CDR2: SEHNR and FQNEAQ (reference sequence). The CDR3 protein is CASSPRLDPSYNEQFF. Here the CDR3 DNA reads TGTGCCAGCAGCCCGCGACTAGATCCCTCCTACAATGAGCAGTTCTTC.

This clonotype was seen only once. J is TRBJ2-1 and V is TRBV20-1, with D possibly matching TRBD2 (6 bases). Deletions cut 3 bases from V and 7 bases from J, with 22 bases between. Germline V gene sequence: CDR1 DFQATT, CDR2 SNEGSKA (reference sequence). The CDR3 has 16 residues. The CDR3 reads CSASSLLAWTLNEQFF. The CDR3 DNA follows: TGCAGTGCTAGTTCCCTCCTAGCGTGGACCTTGAATGAGCAGTTCTTC.

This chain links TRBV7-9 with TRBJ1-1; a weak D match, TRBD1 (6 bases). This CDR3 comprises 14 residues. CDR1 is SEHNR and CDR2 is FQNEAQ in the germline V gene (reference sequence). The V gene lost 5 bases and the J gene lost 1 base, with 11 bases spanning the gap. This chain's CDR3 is CASSLRQENTEAFF. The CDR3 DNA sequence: TGTGCCAGCAGCCTCCGACAGGAGAACACTGAAGCTTTCTTT.

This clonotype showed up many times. CDR3 sequence: CASSQGAYGYTF. DNA for the CDR3: TGTGCCAGCAGCCAGGGCGCCTATGGCTACACCTTC. The chain recombines TRBV12-3 or TRBV12-4 with TRBJ1-2; tentative D call: TRBD1 (5 bases). V lost 6 bases to trimming and J lost 4 bases, with 9 bases between them. The CDR3 extends over 12 amino acids.

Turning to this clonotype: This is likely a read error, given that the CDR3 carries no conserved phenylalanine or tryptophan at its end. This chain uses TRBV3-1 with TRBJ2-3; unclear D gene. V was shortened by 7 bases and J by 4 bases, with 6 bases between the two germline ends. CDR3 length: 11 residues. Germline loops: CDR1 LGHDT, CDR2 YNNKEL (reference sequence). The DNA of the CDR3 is TGTGCCAGCATGGTAGCAGATACGCAGTATTTA. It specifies CASMVADTQYL.

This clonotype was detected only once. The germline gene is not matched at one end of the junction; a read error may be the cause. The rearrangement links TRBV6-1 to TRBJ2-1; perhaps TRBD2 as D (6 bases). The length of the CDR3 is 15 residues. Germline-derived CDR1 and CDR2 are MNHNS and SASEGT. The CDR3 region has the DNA TGTGCCAGCAGTGAAGCGCTTCTGGGGAGGCTTGATCAGCGTTTC. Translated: CASSEALLGRLDQRF.